What follows describes a single TCR beta chain. Its specificity is not known. This sample was included in a study of shared clonotypes between healthy human individuals. The CDR3 contains 14 residues. V dropped 4 bases and J dropped 3 bases, with 13 bases sitting between them. The germline V gene encodes CDR1 LNHDA and CDR2 SQIVND (reference sequence). The genomic DNA of each subset was split evenly across several immunoSEQ plates. The protocol was immunoSEQ multiplex PCR, while the TCRdb copy is restricted to in-frame clones and leaves out a portion. This table has about 2.3 million clones, over 90% appearing once. Regarding the study as a whole: The sole specimen, blood, was sampled, and tissue repertoires likely differ. It was the few donors that limited the genetic and exposure-history diversity represented.

The chain couples TRBV19 to TRBJ2-7; D tentatively fits TRBD1 or TRBD2 (5 bases each). This TCR derives from a young man in good health. Some clones in this sample may be carry-over from other donors' samples. Sequenced sample: naive CD4+ T cells from PBMCs. As to subset: CD45RA+ positively selected. CDR3 loop: CASSTWDGRYEQYF. In DNA, the CDR3 is TGTGCCAGTAGTACCTGGGACGGACGCTACGAGCAGTACTTC.